Listed below are T cell receptor beta chains from one sample, sequenced in a study of human T cells and chemical hapten exposure. MiXCR, applied by TCRdb to the RACE reads, yields one record per CDR3 protein. There are more than 150,000 distinct CDR3 sequences in the sample; more than 20% occur only once, and roughly 2.4% lies in the top ten. Specimen: whole blood, collected in connection with sensitization to the hapten diphenylcyclopropenone (DPC). All receptors derive from a woman aged 40 to 49 with alopecia areata. Some clones in this sample may be carry-over from other donors' samples. Each CDR3 is given with its conserved first and last residue. D genes are given only for firm matches. Not every row has a clone size; where given, it reads once, few, many or a size class.

abundance	d_gene	v_gene	j_gene	CDR3nt	CDR3aa
NA	NA	TRBV15	TRBJ2-5	TGTGCCACCAGCAGAGAGGGCAGGGGCGAGACCCAGTACTTC	CATSREGRGETQYF
many	NA	TRBV7-6	TRBJ2-7	TGTGCCAGCAGCTTAGGACACGGGTCCTCCTACGAGCAGTACTTC	CASSLGHGSSYEQYF
NA	NA	TRBV7-2	TRBJ2-2	TGTGCCAGCCTTCCTACGGGCACCGGGGAGCTGTTTTTT	CASLPTGTGELFF
NA	TRBD2	TRBV29-1	TRBJ2-3	TGCAGCGTTTTAGGGGGACTAGCGGGAGACCGGACAGATACGCAGTATTTT	CSVLGGLAGDRTDTQYF
few	NA	TRBV25-1	TRBJ2-3	TGTGCCAGCAGCCCCATAAGCACAGATACGCAGTATTTT	CASSPISTDTQYF
NA	TRBD1	TRBV28	TRBJ2-5	TGTGCCAGCATGGGACAGGCCAAAGAGACCCAGTACTTC	CASMGQAKETQYF
NA	TRBD1	TRBV6-2/TRBV6-3	TRBJ2-7	TGTGCCAGCGGGGGACAGGGACCTTTCGAGCAGTACTTC	CASGGQGPFEQYF
few	NA	TRBV10-3	TRBJ2-3	TGTGCCATCATGAGTGGGGAGGATACGCAGTATTTT	CAIMSGEDTQYF
NA	TRBD1	TRBV3-1	TRBJ1-4	TGTGCCAGCAGCCAAGGCTCGGGGACAGGGTCAGAAAAACTGTTTTTT	CASSQGSGTGSEKLFF
NA	TRBD1	TRBV18	TRBJ1-6	TGTGCCAGCTCACGGACAGGGCCTAATTCACCCCTCCACTTT	CASSRTGPNSPLHF
NA	TRBD1	TRBV10-3	TRBJ2-7	TGTGCCATCAGTACGACCGGGACAGGGACCTACGAGCAGTACTTC	CAISTTGTGTYEQYF
NA	NA	TRBV9	TRBJ2-3	TGTGCCAGCAGCGTACAGTTACTCCCCCCCACAGATACGCAGTATTTT	CASSVQLLPPTDTQYF
many	TRBD2	TRBV10-3	TRBJ2-3	TGTGCCATCAGCCAGACTAGCGGGAGTGCTACAGATACGCAGTATTTT	CAISQTSGSATDTQYF
NA	TRBD2	TRBV12-3/TRBV12-4	TRBJ2-2	TGTGCCAGCAGTTTGAATCTAGCGGGCACCGGGGAGCTGTTTTTT	CASSLNLAGTGELFF
few	NA	TRBV6-5	TRBJ2-1	TGTGCCAGCAGTTACACCGGGACAAACCCCTACAATGAGCAGTTCTTC	CASSYTGTNPYNEQFF
NA	TRBD2	TRBV4-1	TRBJ2-1	TGCGCCAGCAGCCAAGGGACTAGCGGGACCTACAATGAGCAGTTCTTC	CASSQGTSGTYNEQFF
many	NA	TRBV7-2	TRBJ2-7	TGTGCCAGCAGCCTGGGACATGGGGGCTACGAGCAGTACTTC	CASSLGHGGYEQYF
NA	TRBD1	TRBV20-1	TRBJ2-1	TGCAGTGCTCGACAGGGCCATGAGCAGTTCTTC	CSARQGHEQFF
NA	NA	TRBV20-1	TRBJ1-2	TGCAGTGCTGTGGTCTATGGCTACACCTTC	CSAVVYGYTF
NA	TRBD2	TRBV29-1	TRBJ2-7	TGCAGCGTAGCCTCGCGGGAGGGCCTCCACGAGCAGTACTTC	CSVASREGLHEQYF
few	TRBD1	TRBV27	TRBJ1-4	TGTGCCAGCAGTAAGGGACAGGGATTTATAGTTGAAAAACTGTTTTTT	CASSKGQGFIVEKLFF
few	NA	TRBV15	TRBJ2-5	TGTGCCACCAGGAATCGAGGAGCGTTGGAAGAGACCCAGTACTTC	CATRNRGALEETQYF
many	NA	TRBV7-9	TRBJ1-1	TGTGCCAGCAGCTTAGTCAGGGGCACTGAAGCTTTCTTT	CASSLVRGTEAFF
many	NA	TRBV29-1	TRBJ2-5	TGCAGCGTTGAAGGGGTTTTATCGGGAGAGACCCAGTACTTC	CSVEGVLSGETQYF
NA	NA	TRBV15	TRBJ2-1	TGTGCCACCAGCAGAGCGGCGGGACAAGGGTACAATGAGCAGTTCTTC	CATSRAAGQGYNEQFF
NA	TRBD1	TRBV7-8	TRBJ1-4	TGTGCCAGCAGCTTAGCCGGGACAGCCAATGAAAAACTGTTTTTT	CASSLAGTANEKLFF
few	NA	TRBV6-5	TRBJ1-3	TGTGCCAGCAGTTACACCCAGGCTCTAAACACCATATATTTT	CASSYTQALNTIYF
NA	NA	TRBV6-2/TRBV6-3	TRBJ2-1	TGTGCCAGCCGTTGGGGGCCAACAGGGCAGTTCTTC	CASRWGPTGQFF
few	TRBD1	TRBV7-2	TRBJ2-3	TGTGCCAGCAGCTTACAGGGGGTCGGCACAGATACGCAGTATTTT	CASSLQGVGTDTQYF
NA	NA	TRBV10-2	TRBJ2-1	TGCGCCAGCAGTCCCCTCAGTGAGCAGTTCTTC	CASSPLSEQFF
NA	NA	TRBV14	TRBJ1-5	TGTGCCAGCAGCCTCGGTTTAAGCAATCAGCCCCAGCATTTT	CASSLGLSNQPQHF
NA	NA	TRBV7-2	TRBJ2-7	TGTGCCAGCAGCTTAGTGGGGGAGCAGTACTTC	CASSLVGEQYF
NA	TRBD1	TRBV28	TRBJ1-4	TGTGCCAGCAGTTGGCCCTTACCCACACAGGGGGAAGAGGAAAAACTGTTTTTT	CASSWPLPTQGEEEKLFF
NA	TRBD2	TRBV7-3	TRBJ2-1	TGTGCCAGCAGCCCAACCGGGACTAGCGGCAATGAGCAGTTCTTC	CASSPTGTSGNEQFF
few	NA	TRBV20-1	TRBJ1-2	TGCAGTGCTAGAGATCCAGGGTATGGCTACACCTTC	CSARDPGYGYTF
few	TRBD2	TRBV2	TRBJ2-2	TGTGCCAGCAGTGGGGTCGGGGGGACCACCGGGGAGCTGTTTTTT	CASSGVGGTTGELFF
NA	NA	TRBV11-1	TRBJ2-2	TGTGCCAGCAGCTTTAGGGGGTCCACCGGGGAGCTGTTTTTT	CASSFRGSTGELFF
NA	NA	TRBV5-1	TRBJ1-2	TGCGCCAGCAGCTCGGACCGAACCTATGGCTACACCTTC	CASSSDRTYGYTF
NA	NA	TRBV28	TRBJ1-5	TGTGCCAGCAGTTTAGGACATCAGCCCCAGCATTTT	CASSLGHQPQHF
NA	NA	TRBV29-1	TRBJ1-1	TGCAGCGTTACCGGGGCCACTGAAGCTTTCTTT	CSVTGATEAFF
NA	TRBD1	TRBV4-3	TRBJ1-1	TGCGCCAGCAGCCATAGACAGGGGGAAGCTTTCTTT	CASSHRQGEAFF
NA	TRBD2	TRBV29-1	TRBJ2-1	TGCAGCGTTGAAGAACTAGCGCTCCACAATGATCAGTTCTTC	CSVEELALHNDQFF